Shown below are 2 T cell receptor beta chains from a single sample sequenced in a study of blood T cells in healthy people across ages (dated by TCRdb to the mid-2010s). The method was 5' RACE. For sequencing, an Illumina HiSeq 2500 was employed. A second PCR of about 7 to 12 cycles was run with a J-beta primer mix and a sample-barcoded 5' primer. TCRdb took the public reads, trimmed them with fastp at Q25, ran MiXCR for clone calling and kept in-frame beta chains. Each CDR3 protein appears once, grouped with its most common genes and DNA. Across this sample there are around 780,000 distinct CDR3 sequences, with roughly 25% seen only once. Jointly, the top ten make up under 3% of the sample. The data also belong to a second study, concerning T cells of mothers and their children.

Sequencing used blood. These receptors were collected from a boy aged 5 to 17 in good health.

This clonotype was seen more than once but under ten times. CDR3 bases: TGTGCCAGCAGCTTAGGACAGGGGGCATCAAAGACCCAGTACTTC. Its protein is CASSLGQGASKTQYF. J is TRBJ2-5 and V is TRBV7-9; 10 bases fit TRBD1. This CDR3 contains 15 residues. Germline CDR1 and CDR2: SEHNR and FQNEAQ (reference sequence). The V and J ends lost 1 base and 6 bases, in that order; junction bases with no gene match: 5. Variable domain in full (rest from reference TRBV7-9 and TRBJ2-5): DTGVSQNPRHKITKRGQNVTFRCDPISEHNRLYWYRQTLGQGPEFLTYFQNEAQLEKSRLLSDRFSAERPKGSFSTLEIQRTEQGDSAMYLCASSLGQGASKTQYFGPGTRLLVL.

This clonotype turned up a few times. This sequence joins TRBV18 and TRBJ2-6, with TRBD2 matching over 7 bases. The junction had 4 bases not matched to a gene; V was cut back by 2 bases and J by 0 bases. The CDR3 is 17 residues long. Germline values: CDR1 KGHSH, CDR2 LQKENI. CDR3 region: CASSPGDYSSGANVLTF. In nucleotides, the CDR3 is TGTGCCAGCTCACCAGGGGACTATAGCTCTGGGGCCAACGTCCTGACTTTC.